This TCR beta chain comes out of a study of tissue T cells after allogeneic stem cell transplantation. This table comes from immunoSEQ multiplex PCR, and its TCRdb copy is limited to in-frame clones, with some not included. The sample records 48,000 or so clones, nearly 75% being singletons. The study's findings and limits: Across patients, clones rarely overlapped, yet motif clusters were shared tissue-specifically.

To note about this clone: The antigen remains unidentified. The gene symbols are mouse symbols. The read ends 1 residue early relative to the CDR3; the germline J gene fills the gap.

This CDR3 comprises 16 residues. Unmatched junction bases numbered 5, after V lost 2 bases and J lost 1 base. Germline lookup yields CDR1 SGHSN and CDR2 HYEKVE. Source material: sorted cells pooled from one or two spleens. The source of this sequence is a pool of C57BL/6 mice in good health. The chain recombines TRBV12-1 with TRBJ2-3; 10 nucleotides line up with TRBD2. The CDR3 loop reads CASSPRDWGGAETLYF. The CDR3 bases that were read are TGTGCCAGCTCTCCCCGGGACTGGGGTGGTGCAGAAACGCTGTAT.